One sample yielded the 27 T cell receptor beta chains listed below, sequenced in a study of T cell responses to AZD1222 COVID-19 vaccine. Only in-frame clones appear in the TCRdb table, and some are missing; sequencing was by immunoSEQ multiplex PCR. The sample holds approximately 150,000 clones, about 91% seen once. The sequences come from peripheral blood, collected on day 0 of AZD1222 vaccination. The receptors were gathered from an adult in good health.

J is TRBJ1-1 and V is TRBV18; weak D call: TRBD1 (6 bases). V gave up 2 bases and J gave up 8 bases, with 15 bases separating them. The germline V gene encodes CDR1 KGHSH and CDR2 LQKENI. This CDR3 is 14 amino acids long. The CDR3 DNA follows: TGTGCCAGCTCACCAATACACAGGGAAGGGGAAGCTTTCTTT. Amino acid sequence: CASSPIHREGEAFF.

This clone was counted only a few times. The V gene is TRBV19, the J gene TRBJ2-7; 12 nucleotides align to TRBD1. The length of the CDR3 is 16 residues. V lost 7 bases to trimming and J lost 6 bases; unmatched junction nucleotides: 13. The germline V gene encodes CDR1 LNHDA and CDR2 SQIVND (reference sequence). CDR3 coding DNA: TGTGCCAGTACGACCGGGACAGGGGGCCTTGTACGCGAGCAGTACTTC. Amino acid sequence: CASTTGTGGLVREQYF. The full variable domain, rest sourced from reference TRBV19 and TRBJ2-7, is DGGITQSPKYLFRKEGQNVTLSCEQNLNHDAMYWYRQDPGQGLRLIYYSQIVNDFQKGDIAEGYSVSREKKESFPLTVTSAQKNPTAFYLCASTTGTGGLVREQYFGPGTRLTVT.

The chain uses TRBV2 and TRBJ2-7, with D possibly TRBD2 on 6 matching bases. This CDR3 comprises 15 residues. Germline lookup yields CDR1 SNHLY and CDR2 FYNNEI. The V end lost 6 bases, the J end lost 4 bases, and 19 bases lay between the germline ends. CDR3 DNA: TGTGCCAGCAGCTCCCCGCGGGGCACAGTTTACGAGCAGTACTTC. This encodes CASSSPRGTVYEQYF.

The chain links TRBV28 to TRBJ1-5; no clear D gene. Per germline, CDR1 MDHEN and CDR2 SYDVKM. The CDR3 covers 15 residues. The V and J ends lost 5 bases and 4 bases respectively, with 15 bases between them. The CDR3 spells CASSDMDVGNQPQHF. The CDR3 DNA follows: TGTGCCAGCAGTGATATGGACGTTGGTAATCAGCCCCAGCATTTT. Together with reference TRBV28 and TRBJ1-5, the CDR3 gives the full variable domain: DVKVTQSSRYLVKRTGEKVFLECVQDMDHENMFWYRQDPGLGLRLIYFSYDVKMKEKGDIPEGYSVSREKKERFSLILESASTNQTSMYLCASSDMDVGNQPQHFGDGTRLSIL.

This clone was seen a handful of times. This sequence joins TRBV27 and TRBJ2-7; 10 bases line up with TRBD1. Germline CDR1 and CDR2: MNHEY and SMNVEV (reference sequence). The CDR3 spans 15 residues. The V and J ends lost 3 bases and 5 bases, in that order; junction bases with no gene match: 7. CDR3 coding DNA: TGTGCCAGCAGTTTCAAGGACAGGGGGGTAAACGAGCAGTACTTC. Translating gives CASSFKDRGVNEQYF.

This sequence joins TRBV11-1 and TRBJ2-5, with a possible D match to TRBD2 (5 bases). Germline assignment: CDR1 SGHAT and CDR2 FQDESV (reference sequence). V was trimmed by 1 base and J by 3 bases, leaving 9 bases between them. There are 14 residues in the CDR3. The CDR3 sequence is CASSLVAREETQYF. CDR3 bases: TGTGCCAGCAGCTTAGTTGCGCGGGAAGAGACCCAGTACTTC.

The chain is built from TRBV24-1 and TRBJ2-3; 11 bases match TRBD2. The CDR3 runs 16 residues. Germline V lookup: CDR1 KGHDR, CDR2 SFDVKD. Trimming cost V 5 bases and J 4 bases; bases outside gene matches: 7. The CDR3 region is CATSGVAGGLADTQYF. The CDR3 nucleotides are TGTGCCACCAGTGGTGTAGCGGGAGGGTTAGCAGATACGCAGTATTTT.

CDR3 protein: CASSSYTTLGPQHF. Written as DNA, the CDR3 is TGTGCCAGCAGCTCCTACACCACACTCGGGCCCCAGCATTTT. J is TRBJ1-5 and V is TRBV7-8; no clear D. Germline V gives CDR1 SGHVS, CDR2 FQNEAQ. V dropped 4 bases and J dropped 9 bases, with 16 bases sitting between them. There are 14 residues in the CDR3.

CDR3 region: CASSRAGGYGYTF. Here the CDR3 DNA reads TGTGCCAGCAGCCGAGCGGGAGGCTATGGCTACACCTTC. The genes are TRBV14 and TRBJ1-2; no reliable D call. Trimming removed 4 bases at V and 4 bases at J, with 10 bases between. The CDR3 sequence is 13 residues long. Germline V gene sequence: CDR1 SGHDN, CDR2 FVKESK.

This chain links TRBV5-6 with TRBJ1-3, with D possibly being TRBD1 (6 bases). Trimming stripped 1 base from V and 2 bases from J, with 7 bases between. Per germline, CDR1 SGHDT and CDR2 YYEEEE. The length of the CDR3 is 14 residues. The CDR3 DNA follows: TGTGCCAGCAGCTTGTGGGGGCCTGGAAACACCATATATTTT. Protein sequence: CASSLWGPGNTIYF.

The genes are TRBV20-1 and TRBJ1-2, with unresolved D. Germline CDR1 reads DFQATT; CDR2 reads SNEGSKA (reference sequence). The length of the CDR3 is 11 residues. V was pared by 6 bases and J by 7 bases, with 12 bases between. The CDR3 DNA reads TGCAGTGCCCTACGTGGTCCTGGCTACACCTTC. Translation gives CSALRGPGYTF.

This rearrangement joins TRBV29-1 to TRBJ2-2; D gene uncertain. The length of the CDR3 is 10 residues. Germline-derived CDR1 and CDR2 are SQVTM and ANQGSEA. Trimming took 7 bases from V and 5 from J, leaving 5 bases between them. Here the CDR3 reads CSALTGELFF. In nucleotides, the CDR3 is TGCAGCGCCTTAACCGGGGAGCTGTTTTTT.

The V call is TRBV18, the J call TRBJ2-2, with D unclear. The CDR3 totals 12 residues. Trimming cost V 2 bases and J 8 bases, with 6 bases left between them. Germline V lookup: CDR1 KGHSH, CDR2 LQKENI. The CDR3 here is CASSPLEGELFF. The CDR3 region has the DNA TGTGCCAGCTCACCATTAGAGGGGGAGCTGTTTTTT.

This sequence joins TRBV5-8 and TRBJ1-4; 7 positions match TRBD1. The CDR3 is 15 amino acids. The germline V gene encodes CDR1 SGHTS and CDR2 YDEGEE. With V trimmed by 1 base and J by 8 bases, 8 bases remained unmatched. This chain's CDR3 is CASSLQGVRREKLFF. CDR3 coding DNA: TGTGCCAGCAGCTTGCAGGGGGTGAGGCGAGAAAAACTGTTTTTT.

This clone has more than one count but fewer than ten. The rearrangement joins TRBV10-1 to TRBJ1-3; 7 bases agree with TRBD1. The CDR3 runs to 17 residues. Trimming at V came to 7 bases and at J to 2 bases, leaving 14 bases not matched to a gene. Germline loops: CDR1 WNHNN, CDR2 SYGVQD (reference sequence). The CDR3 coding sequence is TGCGCCAGCATCTTTCAAGACAGGGTGTGGACTGGAAACACCATATATTTT. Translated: CASIFQDRVWTGNTIYF.

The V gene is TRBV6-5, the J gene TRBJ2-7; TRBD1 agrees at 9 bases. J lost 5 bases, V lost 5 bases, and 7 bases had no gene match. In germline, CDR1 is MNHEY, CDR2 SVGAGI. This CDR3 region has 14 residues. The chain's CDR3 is CASSSGTGFNEQYF. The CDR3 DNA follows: TGTGCCAGCAGTAGCGGGACAGGGTTCAACGAGCAGTACTTC.

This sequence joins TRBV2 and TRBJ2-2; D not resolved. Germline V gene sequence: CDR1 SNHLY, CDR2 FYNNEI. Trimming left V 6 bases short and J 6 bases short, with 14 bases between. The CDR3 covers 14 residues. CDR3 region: CASRAHDAPGELFF. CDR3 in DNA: TGTGCCAGCAGAGCCCACGACGCTCCCGGGGAGCTGTTTTTT. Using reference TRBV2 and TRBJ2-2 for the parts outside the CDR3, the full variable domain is EPEVTQTPSHQVTQMGQEVILRCVPISNHLYFYWYRQILGQKVEFLVSFYNNEISEKSEIFDDQFSVERPDGSNFTLKIRSTKLEDSAMYFCASRAHDAPGELFFGEGSRLTVL.

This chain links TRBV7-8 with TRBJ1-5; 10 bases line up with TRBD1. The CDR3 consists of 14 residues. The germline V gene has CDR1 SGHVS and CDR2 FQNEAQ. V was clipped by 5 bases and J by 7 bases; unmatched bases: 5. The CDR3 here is CASSTTGGGQPQHF. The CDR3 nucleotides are TGTGCCAGCAGCACGACAGGGGGCGGCCAGCCCCAGCATTTT.

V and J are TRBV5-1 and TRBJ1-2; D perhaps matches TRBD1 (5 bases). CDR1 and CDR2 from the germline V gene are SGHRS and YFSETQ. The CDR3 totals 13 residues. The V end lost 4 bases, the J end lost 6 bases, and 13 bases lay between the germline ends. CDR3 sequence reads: CASSVQGGDGYTF. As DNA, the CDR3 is TGCGCCAGCAGCGTGCAGGGTGGGGATGGCTACACCTTC.

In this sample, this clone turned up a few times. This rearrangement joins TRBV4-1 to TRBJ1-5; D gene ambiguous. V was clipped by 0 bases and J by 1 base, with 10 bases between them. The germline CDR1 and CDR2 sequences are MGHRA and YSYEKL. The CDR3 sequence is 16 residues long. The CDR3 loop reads CASSQDRGESNQPQHF. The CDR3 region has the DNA TGCGCCAGCAGCCAAGATCGTGGGGAAAGCAATCAGCCCCAGCATTTT.

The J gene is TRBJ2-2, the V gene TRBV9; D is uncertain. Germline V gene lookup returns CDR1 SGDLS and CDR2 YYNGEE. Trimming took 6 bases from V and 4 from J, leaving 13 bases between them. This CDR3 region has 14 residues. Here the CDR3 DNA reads TGTGCCAGCACCCGCGCCGGCTCCACCGGGGAGCTGTTTTTT. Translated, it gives CASTRAGSTGELFF.

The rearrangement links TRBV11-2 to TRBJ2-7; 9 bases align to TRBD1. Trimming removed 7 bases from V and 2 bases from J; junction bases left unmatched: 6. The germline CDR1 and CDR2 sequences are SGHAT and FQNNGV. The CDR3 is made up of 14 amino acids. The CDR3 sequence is CASTYWTGAYEQYF. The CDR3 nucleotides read TGTGCCAGCACCTACTGGACAGGGGCCTACGAGCAGTACTTC.

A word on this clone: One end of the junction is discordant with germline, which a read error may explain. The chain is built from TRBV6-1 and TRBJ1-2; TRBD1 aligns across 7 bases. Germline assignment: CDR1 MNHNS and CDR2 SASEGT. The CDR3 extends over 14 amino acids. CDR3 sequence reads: CASSEGMGQYGYTF. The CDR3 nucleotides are TGTGCTAGCAGTGAAGGTATGGGACAGTATGGCTACACCTTC.

In DNA form, the CDR3 reads TGTGCCAGTAGTCTGGTAGGGGGATCACCCCTCCACTTT. Encoded protein: CASSLVGGSPLHF. V gene TRBV19 combines with J gene TRBJ1-6, with D perhaps TRBD1 (6 bases). The CDR3 extends over 13 amino acids. Trimming shortened V by 5 bases and J by 10 bases, and 12 bases separated the two germline ends. From germline, CDR1 is LNHDA and CDR2 SQIVND (reference sequence).

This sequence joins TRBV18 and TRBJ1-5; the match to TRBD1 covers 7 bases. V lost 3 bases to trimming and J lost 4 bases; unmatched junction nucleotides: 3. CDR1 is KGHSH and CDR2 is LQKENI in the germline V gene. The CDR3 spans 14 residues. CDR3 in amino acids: CASSPGQSNQPQHF. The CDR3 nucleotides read TGTGCCAGCTCACCGGGACAGAGTAATCAGCCCCAGCATTTT.

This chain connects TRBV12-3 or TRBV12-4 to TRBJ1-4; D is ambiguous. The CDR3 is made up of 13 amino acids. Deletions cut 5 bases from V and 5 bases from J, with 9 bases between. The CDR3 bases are TGTGCCAGCAGTCCGGGAGGGAATGAAAAACTGTTTTTT. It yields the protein CASSPGGNEKLFF.

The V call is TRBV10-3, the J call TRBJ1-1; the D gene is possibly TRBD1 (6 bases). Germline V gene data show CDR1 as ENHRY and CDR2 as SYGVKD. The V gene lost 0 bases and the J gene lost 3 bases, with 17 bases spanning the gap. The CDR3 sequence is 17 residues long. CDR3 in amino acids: CAISESTGLGADTEAFF. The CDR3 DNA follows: TGTGCCATCAGTGAGTCGACAGGACTGGGCGCGGACACTGAAGCTTTCTTT.